This entry concerns a single T cell receptor beta chain. At one of its ends the junction is not consistent with the germline gene, which may arise from a read error. The data stem from a study of blood T cell repertoires in COVID-19. The germline CDR1 and CDR2 sequences are MNHNS and SASEGT. The CDR3 sequence is 14 residues long. Here immunoSEQ multiplex PCR was the method, and the copy in TCRdb shows in-frame clones only, minus some. This table holds roughly 230,000 clones, about 90% found once. The chain combines TRBV6-1 with TRBJ2-3; TRBD1 agrees at 9 bases. The origin of this receptor is a woman aged 25 to 39 with acute COVID-19. The material sequenced was PBMCs or T cells enriched from blood (not recorded which). For the CDR3, the DNA is TGTGCCAGCAGCGAAGGACAGGGGAGGGATACGCAGTATTTT. Its protein is CASSEGQGRDTQYF.